The clone carrying this T cell receptor (beta chain) was detected a few times. No antigen is known for it. V dropped 6 bases and J dropped 1 base, with 12 bases sitting between them. This CDR3 has 14 residues. Germline CDR1 LNHDA, CDR2 SQIVND (reference sequence). This sample is part of a study of OX40 agonist ivuxolimab in advanced cancers. Study in general: Prior checkpoint blockade (anti-PD-1, anti-PD-L1 or anti-CTLA-4) was permitted; around 39% had it.

Study-wide points: In CD8+ T cells, expanded clones were on average more numerous than in CD4+.

Profiled with immunoSEQ multiplex PCR; TCRdb holds only in-frame clones, not every one. Among 45,000 to 60,000 clones listed, about 93% were seen once. The origin of this receptor is an adult with an advanced solid tumor such as melanoma, head and neck, liver or kidney cancer. The sample here was CD4+ or CD8+ T cells sorted from blood, taken in a trial of the OX40 agonist ivuxolimab. The chain is built from TRBV19 and TRBJ1-1; tentatively, D is TRBD1 (5 bases). CDR3 region: CASRLGPQNTEAFF. The CDR3 bases are TGTGCCAGTAGGCTGGGACCCCAGAACACTGAAGCTTTCTTT.